Shown below are 14 T cell receptor beta chains from a single sample sequenced in a study of shared clonotypes between healthy human individuals. Sequencing was performed with immunoSEQ multiplex PCR; in TCRdb, only in-frame clones are kept and a portion is missing. The data show 2.3 million or so clones, with more than 85% seen just once and about 0.39% held by the top ten. The sequenced sample was naive CD4+ T cells from PBMCs. Subset in this sample: CD45RA+ positively selected. These TCRs come from a man aged 18 to 30 in good health. Some clones in this sample may be carry-over from other donors' samples.

V usage is TRBV7-9 and J usage is TRBJ1-5; D is unclear. Looked up from germline, CDR1 is SEHNR and CDR2 is FQNEAQ (reference sequence). The CDR3 loop spans 15 amino acids. Trimming left V 6 bases short and J 0 bases short, with 12 bases between. Here the CDR3 reads CASSPSGNSNQPQHF. For the CDR3, the DNA is TGTGCCAGCAGTCCGTCCGGAAATAGCAATCAGCCCCAGCATTTT.

This chain connects TRBV5-4 to TRBJ1-4, with D uncertain. CDR1 is SGHNT, CDR2 YYREEE, per germline (reference sequence). This CDR3 is built from 15 residues. V lost 4 bases to trimming and J lost 8 bases, with 18 bases between them. The DNA of the CDR3 is TGTGCCAGCAGCGTTGGCGGGGTAGTAGGCGAAAAACTGTTTTTT. Residues: CASSVGGVVGEKLFF.

The J gene is TRBJ2-3, the V gene TRBV14; 9 nucleotides match TRBD2. In germline, CDR1 is SGHDN, CDR2 FVKESK. With 4 bases clipped from V and 0 bases from J, the junction kept 8 bases outside the gene matches. The CDR3 loop spans 17 amino acids. The CDR3 region is CASSLRLTSGSTDTQYF. Written as DNA, the CDR3 is TGTGCCAGCAGCCTTCGATTAACTAGCGGGAGCACAGATACGCAGTATTTT.

Comments on this clone: Other nucleotide sequences from this sample produce the same CDR3. The V gene is TRBV7-2, the J gene TRBJ2-1, with 14 bases fitting TRBD2. The V segment lost 4 bases and the J segment 6 bases; nucleotides outside the gene matches: 2. This CDR3 spans 15 amino acids. Germline assignment: CDR1 SGHTA and CDR2 FQGNSA. The CDR3 DNA sequence: TGTGCCAGCAGCTCCGGACTAGCGGGAGGCAATGAGCAGTTCTTC. Its translation is CASSSGLAGGNEQFF.

This chain joins TRBV4-3 and TRBJ2-2; 7 nucleotides line up with TRBD1. V gave up 0 bases and J gave up 2 bases; unmatched junction bases: 6. The CDR3 loop spans 17 amino acids. CDR1 is LGHNA and CDR2 is YSLEER in the germline V gene. CDR3 sequence: CASSQDPGQTNTGELFF. The CDR3 DNA sequence: TGCGCCAGCAGCCAAGATCCGGGACAGACTAACACCGGGGAGCTGTTTTTT.

Only one count was recorded for this clone. This chain joins TRBV9 and TRBJ1-3; possible D gene TRBD1, 5 bases. Trimming removed 3 bases from V and 2 bases from J, with 12 bases in between. The CDR3 covers 15 residues. Germline assignment: CDR1 SGDLS and CDR2 YYNGEE. CDR3 bases: TGTGCCAGCAGCGACAGGATGGGGACTGGAAACACCATATATTTT. It translates to CASSDRMGTGNTIYF.

The chain recombines TRBV4-1 with TRBJ2-7; D not resolved. V lost 4 bases and J 4 bases, leaving 11 bases between the germline ends. CDR1 and CDR2 from the germline V gene are MGHRA and YSYEKL. This CDR3 region has 13 residues. The CDR3 DNA sequence: TGCGCCAGCAGCCTAGGACCGCTTTACGAGCAGTACTTC. This gives the protein CASSLGPLYEQYF.

Here the CDR3 DNA reads TGTGCCAGCAGCGGACTAGCGGGAGGTCCCAATGAGCAGTTCTTC. Protein product: CASSGLAGGPNEQFF. The chain recombines TRBV11-3 with TRBJ2-1; 14 bases map to TRBD2. V shed 5 bases, J shed 6 bases, and the junction held 3 bases outside the gene matches. Germline values: CDR1 SGHNT, CDR2 YENEEA. The CDR3 consists of 15 residues.

This clone came up once. The chain links TRBV9 to TRBJ2-3; 11 bases fit TRBD2. This CDR3 has 15 residues. V lost 1 base, J lost 7 bases, and 5 bases stayed unmatched. CDR1 SGDLS and CDR2 YYNGEE come from the germline V gene. The CDR3 nucleotides are TGTGCCAGCAGCGTAACGACTAGCGGGAATAATACGCAGTATTTT. Amino acids: CASSVTTSGNNTQYF.

Worth noting for this clone: The sample has other DNA sequences that encode this CDR3 too. CDR3 nucleotides: TGTGCCAGCAGCGTAGGGCCGGTGTACAATGAGCAGTTCTTC. It specifies CASSVGPVYNEQFF. The chain recombines TRBV9 with TRBJ2-1, with no clear D. The CDR3 has 14 amino acids. CDR1 is SGDLS and CDR2 is YYNGEE in the germline V gene. Trimming left V 0 bases short and J 4 bases short, with 8 bases between.

J is TRBJ2-7 and V is TRBV4-3; TRBD1 aligns across 8 bases. The germline V gene has CDR1 LGHNA and CDR2 YSLEER. The V and J ends lost 4 bases and 5 bases, in that order; junction bases with no gene match: 16. The length of the CDR3 is 17 residues. The CDR3 is CASSRSPPRGRIDEQYF. The DNA of the CDR3 is TGCGCCAGCAGCCGATCCCCCCCCAGGGGGCGAATTGACGAGCAGTACTTC.

V and J are TRBV6-5 and TRBJ2-7, with a weak D call TRBD1 (6 bases). Germline V gene lookup returns CDR1 MNHEY and CDR2 SVGAGI. This CDR3 is built from 14 residues. V lost 6 bases, J lost 7 bases, and 19 bases lay in between. The DNA of the CDR3 is TGTGCCAGCAGCCGCCACGGGACACCCGAAGAGCAGTACTTC. Its translation: CASSRHGTPEEQYF.

This chain uses TRBV28 with TRBJ2-7, with 16 bases identical to TRBD2. The CDR3 is made up of 17 amino acids. The ends lost 6 bases at V and 4 bases at J; junction bases unmatched: 9. The germline V gene has CDR1 MDHEN and CDR2 SYDVKM. The CDR3 is CASSSGTSGRVRYEQYF. The CDR3 DNA reads TGTGCCAGCAGCTCCGGGACTAGCGGGAGGGTACGTTACGAGCAGTACTTC.

The CDR3 DNA follows: TGCGCCAGCAGCCGCCAACTCCTCGCTGACAATGAGCAGTTCTTC. Protein product: CASSRQLLADNEQFF. J is TRBJ2-1 and V is TRBV4-1, with D hard to call. Between the trimmed V and J ends, which lost 4 bases and 5 bases, there was a span of 15 bases. Germline CDR1 and CDR2: MGHRA and YSYEKL. The length of the CDR3 is 15 residues.